The 21 T cell receptor beta chains listed next were all sequenced from one sample in a study of CD8 T cells in ankylosing spondylitis. MiXCR was run by TCRdb on the 5' RACE reads, yielding one entry per CDR3 protein. This sample has 35,000 to 40,000 distinct CDR3 sequences; approximately 17% occur once, and the top ten carry about 49%. The sample consisted of blood. All receptors come from a male donor with ankylosing spondylitis or in good health (not recorded which).

This clonotype was seen a handful of times. The CDR3 spells CSVEGGRSTGELFF. For the CDR3, the DNA is TGCAGCGTTGAAGGGGGTAGAAGCACCGGGGAGCTGTTTTTT. J is TRBJ2-2 and V is TRBV29-1; D remains unclear. Trimming shortened V by 1 base and J by 4 bases, and 10 bases separated the two germline ends. The CDR3 sequence is 14 residues long. Per the germline V gene, CDR1 is SQVTM and CDR2 is ANQGSEA.

This clonotype came up a few times. The chain combines TRBV7-3 with TRBJ2-2, with 7 bases matching TRBD1. V dropped 5 bases and J dropped 5; count of bases not matched to a gene: 8. The CDR3 has 15 amino acids. The germline gives CDR1 SGHTA, CDR2 FQGTGA. Written as DNA, the CDR3 is TGTGCCAGCAGCCCCCAAACAGGGGAAACCGGGGAGCTGTTTTTT. Amino acid sequence: CASSPQTGETGELFF.

This clonotype was seen a few times. The chain uses TRBV14 and TRBJ2-1, with 7 bases aligning to TRBD2. J gave up 2 bases and V 0 bases, and 4 bases lay outside the gene matches. The CDR3 has 16 residues. Germline lookup yields CDR1 SGHDN and CDR2 FVKESK. The CDR3 bases are TGTGCCAGCAGCCAAGATGCGGGAGTAACCTACAATGAGCAGTTCTTC. It codes for CASSQDAGVTYNEQFF.

The rearrangement joins TRBV30 to TRBJ2-3; 10 bases agree with TRBD1. Unmatched junction bases numbered 11, after V lost 4 bases and J lost 4 bases. The length of the CDR3 is 16 residues. Germline values: CDR1 GTSNPN, CDR2 SVGIG (reference sequence). CDR3 loop: CAWKSWDRGFSDTQYF. CDR3 nucleotide sequence: TGTGCCTGGAAGTCTTGGGACAGGGGTTTTTCAGATACGCAGTATTTT.

V is TRBV7-9 and J is TRBJ2-1; maybe TRBD1 (6 bases). CDR1 and CDR2 (germline): SEHNR, FQNEAQ (reference sequence). The V end lost 0 bases, the J end lost 8 bases, and 17 bases lay between the germline ends. The length of the CDR3 is 16 residues. The CDR3 loop is CASSLARFRGNDEQFF. The CDR3, as DNA: TGTGCCAGCAGCTTAGCCCGGTTCAGGGGTAACGATGAGCAGTTCTTC.

J is TRBJ2-7 and V is TRBV27; D gene uncertain. From germline, CDR1 is MNHEY and CDR2 SMNVEV (reference sequence). The V end lost 6 bases, the J end lost 3 bases, and 6 bases lay between the germline ends. The CDR3 spans 11 residues. DNA for the CDR3: TGTGCCAGCAGGACCATCTACGAGCAGTACGTC. Its protein is CASRTIYEQYV.

V usage is TRBV28 and J usage is TRBJ1-1; D is uncertain. V lost 7 bases and J lost 3, with 9 bases in between. The CDR3 totals 12 residues. Germline V gives CDR1 MDHEN, CDR2 SYDVKM. The CDR3 coding sequence is TGTGCCAGCAAGAAGCAGGACACTGAAGCTTTCTTT. The encoded protein is CASKKQDTEAFF.

The chain combines TRBV7-2 with TRBJ2-3; TRBD2 might be the D (5 bases). V shed 8 bases and J shed 0 bases, with 12 bases lying between them. The CDR3 loop spans 14 amino acids. Germline CDR1 SGHTA, CDR2 FQGNSA. The CDR3 is CASSVAGSTDTQYF. CDR3 bases: TGTGCCAGCTCGGTTGCGGGTAGCACAGATACGCAGTATTTT. The full variable domain, in which reference TRBV7-2 and TRBJ2-3 provide the parts outside the CDR3, is GAGVSQSPSNKVTEKGKDVELRCDPISGHTALYWYRQSLGQGLEFLIYFQGNSAPDKSGLPSDRFSAERTGGSVSTLTIQRTQQEDSAVYLCASSVAGSTDTQYFGPGTRLTVL.

Only a few counts were recorded for this clonotype. The CDR3 here is CSVWTGPNEKLFF. CDR3 bases: TGCAGCGTTTGGACAGGGCCGAATGAAAAACTGTTTTTT. The chain joins TRBV29-1 to TRBJ1-4; TRBD1 agrees at 8 bases. The V segment lost 5 bases and the J segment 5 bases; nucleotides outside the gene matches: 4. The CDR3 runs to 13 residues. Germline V gives CDR1 SQVTM, CDR2 ANQGSEA. Full variable domain (missing parts from reference TRBV29-1 and TRBJ1-4): SAVISQKPSRDICQRGTSLTIQCQVDSQVTMMFWYRQQPGQSLTLIATANQGSEATYESGFVIDKFPISRPNLTFSTLTVSNMSPEDSSIYLCSVWTGPNEKLFFGSGTQLSVL.

In this sample, this clonotype turned up a few times. The chain is built from TRBV10-3 and TRBJ2-2; unclear D gene. The germline V and J ends were trimmed by 9 bases and 3 bases, with 14 bases remaining between them. Germline assignment: CDR1 ENHRY and CDR2 SYGVKD. The CDR3 runs 14 residues. CDR3: CAIVKGFDTGELFF. CDR3 nucleotide sequence: TGTGCCATAGTGAAAGGGTTCGACACCGGGGAGCTGTTTTTT.

V usage is TRBV29-1 and J usage is TRBJ1-1; D unresolved. The CDR3 has 10 residues. The V end lost 7 bases, the J end lost 8 bases, and 11 bases lay between the germline ends. The germline V gene encodes CDR1 SQVTM and CDR2 ANQGSEA. The CDR3 loop is CSAIWSEAFF. The CDR3 nucleotides are TGCAGCGCCATATGGTCGGAAGCTTTCTTT.

Ten or more counts support this clonotype. This chain joins TRBV15 and TRBJ2-5; D is perhaps TRBD2 (5 bases). V lost 1 base, J lost 7 bases, and 10 bases lay in between. The germline CDR1 and CDR2 sequences are LNHNV and YYDKDF (reference sequence). The CDR3 runs 13 residues. In DNA form, the CDR3 reads TGTGCCACCAGCAGAGTTGATCGGGGGACCCAGTACTTC. It specifies CATSRVDRGTQYF.

The chain recombines TRBV5-1 with TRBJ2-3; 9 bases agree with TRBD1. V lost 4 bases, J lost 3 bases, and 3 bases stayed unmatched. The CDR3 has 14 amino acids. Per germline, CDR1 SGHRS and CDR2 YFSETQ. CDR3 bases: TGCGCCAGCAGCGTGGGACAGGGAACAGATACGCAGTATTTT. Amino acid sequence: CASSVGQGTDTQYF. The whole variable domain, remainder taken from reference TRBV5-1 and TRBJ2-3, is KAGVTQTPRYLIKTRGQQVTLSCSPISGHRSVSWYQQTPGQGLQFLFEYFSETQRNKGNFPGRFSGRQFSNSRSEMNVSTLELGDSALYLCASSVGQGTDTQYFGPGTRLTVL.

This clonotype was recorded a few times. The DNA for the CDR3 is TGCGCCAGCAGCTTTCAGAGCACAGATACGCAGTATTTT. This codes for CASSFQSTDTQYF. The chain carries TRBV5-1 and TRBJ2-3, with D hard to call. The V gene's germline CDR1 is SGHRS and CDR2 YFSETQ. The V and J ends lost 2 bases and 0 bases respectively, with 4 bases between them. CDR3 length: 13 residues. The entire variable domain, with the rest obtained from reference TRBV5-1 and TRBJ2-3, is as follows: KAGVTQTPRYLIKTRGQQVTLSCSPISGHRSVSWYQQTPGQGLQFLFEYFSETQRNKGNFPGRFSGRQFSNSRSEMNVSTLELGDSALYLCASSFQSTDTQYFGPGTRLTVL.

This chain links TRBV29-1 with TRBJ1-1; D unclear. Deletions cut 0 bases from V and 1 base from J, with 6 bases between. Germline V lookup: CDR1 SQVTM, CDR2 ANQGSEA. The CDR3 runs to 13 residues. The CDR3 reads CSVEEGGNTEAFF. CDR3 nucleotides: TGCAGCGTTGAAGAGGGCGGGAACACTGAAGCTTTCTTT.

The genes are TRBV29-1 and TRBJ2-3; possible D gene TRBD2, 5 bases. The CDR3 is 13 residues long. Trimming removed 7 bases from V and 0 bases from J, with 11 bases in between. From germline, CDR1 is SQVTM and CDR2 ANQGSEA. For the CDR3, the DNA is TGCAGCGGTGGACTCTATAGCACAGATACGCAGTATTTT. It specifies CSGGLYSTDTQYF.

This clonotype has just a few counts. CDR3 bases: TGTGCCAGCAGTACAGACAGGGTCGAGCAGTACGTC. Translated, it gives CASSTDRVEQYV. This chain links TRBV28 with TRBJ2-7; TRBD1 matches 7 bases. The CDR3 totals 12 residues. Trimming removed 5 bases from V and 6 bases from J; junction bases left unmatched: 4. Germline-derived CDR1 and CDR2 are MDHEN and SYDVKM.

Here the CDR3 reads CASSPNRGQQYF. DNA of the CDR3: TGTGCCAGCAGCCCCAACAGAGGCCAACAGTACTTC. The chain recombines TRBV7-2 with TRBJ2-7; D is unclear. Germline values: CDR1 SGHTA, CDR2 FQGNSA. The CDR3 runs 12 residues. Trimming cost V 5 bases and J 10 bases, with 15 bases left between them.

The chain has TRBV6-1 and TRBJ2-7, with D unresolved. CDR1 is MNHNS and CDR2 is SASEGT in the germline V gene. CDR3 length: 14 residues. V shed 2 bases and J shed 5 bases, with 13 bases lying between them. This CDR3 is CASSESTPPDEQYF. The CDR3 DNA sequence: TGTGCCAGCAGTGAAAGCACACCCCCCGACGAGCAGTACTTC.

The rearrangement joins TRBV20-1 to TRBJ1-4; the D is unclear. The CDR3 is made up of 10 amino acids. CDR1 is DFQATT, CDR2 SNEGSKA, per germline (reference sequence). V was trimmed by 7 bases and J by 7 bases, leaving 7 bases between them. For the CDR3, the DNA is TGCAGTGTTTTATCTGAAAAACTGTTTTTT. Amino acid sequence: CSVLSEKLFF.

The rearrangement links TRBV2 to TRBJ2-3; 10 nucleotides line up with TRBD2. V dropped 6 bases and J dropped 1; count of bases not matched to a gene: 7. The CDR3 is made up of 16 amino acids. Germline CDR1 is SNHLY and CDR2 is FYNNEI. The chain's CDR3 is CASSHRTSGGTDTQYF. DNA for the CDR3: TGTGCCAGCAGCCATCGGACTAGCGGTGGCACAGATACGCAGTATTTT.